A single sample gave rise to the 18 T cell receptor beta chains below, sequenced in a study of TIL therapy for anti-PD-1-resistant metastatic lung cancer. The time point here: pre-treatment sample, taken before nivolumab and TIL therapy. Most excised metastases sampled were pleural nodules or supraclavicular lymph nodes. This was the immunoSEQ v3 assay. The assay was immunoSEQ multiplex PCR, and TCRdb's table has in-frame clones only and misses some. The repertoire consists of more than 20,000 clones, with 55% to 80% occurring once and the leading ten covering 6.5% to 8%. This sample comprised tumor tissue, obtained at baseline. These receptors came from a person aged 25 to 80 with non-small cell lung cancer.

The chain has TRBV5-1 and TRBJ1-3, with D possibly being TRBD1 (6 bases). Germline loops: CDR1 SGHRS, CDR2 YFSETQ. This CDR3 region has 15 residues. The V gene lost 3 bases and the J gene lost 2 bases, with 12 bases spanning the gap. The CDR3 coding sequence is TGCGCCAGCAGCTCGACAGGTCCTGCTGGAAACACCATATATTTT. Encoded protein: CASSSTGPAGNTIYF.

This clone was observed a few times. V is TRBV5-6 and J is TRBJ2-1, with TRBD2 matching over 13 bases. CDR1 is SGHDT and CDR2 is YYEEEE in the germline V gene. The CDR3 loop spans 17 amino acids. Trimming removed 6 bases from V and 4 bases from J; junction bases left unmatched: 10. The CDR3, as DNA: TGTGCCAGCACCCCTGTGGCGGGACTAGCGGGGTACAATGAGCAGTTCTTC. The encoded protein is CASTPVAGLAGYNEQFF. Filled out from reference TRBV5-6 and TRBJ2-1, the complete variable domain reads DAGVTQSPTHLIKTRGQQVTLRCSPKSGHDTVSWYQQALGQGPQFIFQYYEEEERQRGNFPDRFSGHQFPNYSSELNVNALLLGDSALYLCASTPVAGLAGYNEQFFGPGTRLTVL.

This chain links TRBV18 with TRBJ1-1; D is uncertain. The CDR3 extends over 14 amino acids. The V and J ends lost 1 base and 4 bases respectively, with 10 bases between them. The V gene's germline CDR1 is KGHSH and CDR2 LQKENI. CDR3 in DNA: TGTGCCAGCTCACCACTGGGTTTGACCACTGAAGCTTTCTTT. Translating it yields CASSPLGLTTEAFF.

The rearrangement links TRBV6-5 to TRBJ1-1, with D tentatively TRBD1 (5 bases). Germline values: CDR1 MNHEY, CDR2 SVGAGI. The CDR3 loop spans 14 amino acids. Trimming stripped 3 bases from V and 5 bases from J, with 13 bases between. The CDR3, as DNA: TGTGCCAGCAGTTATGGTCGGGGCGGGACTGAAGCTTTCTTT. Its translation is CASSYGRGGTEAFF.

The CDR3 protein is CASSPGTSGGMERGTQYF. The CDR3 coding sequence is TGTGCCAGTAGTCCCGGGACTAGCGGGGGGATGGAAAGAGGTACGCAGTATTTT. This sequence joins TRBV19 and TRBJ2-3, with 15 bases lining up with TRBD2. The CDR3 consists of 18 residues. V shed 5 bases and J 8 bases; nucleotides not matched to a gene: 14. Germline loops: CDR1 LNHDA, CDR2 SQIVND (reference sequence).

CDR3 in DNA: TGTGCCAGCGGCTACGAGCAGTACTTC. It is translated as CASGYEQYF. The chain combines TRBV2 with TRBJ2-7; no clear D gene. The CDR3 loop spans 9 amino acids. Germline-derived CDR1 and CDR2 are SNHLY and FYNNEI. V shed 8 bases and J shed 3 bases, with 2 bases lying between them.

V usage is TRBV29-1 and J usage is TRBJ2-5, with 7 bases that match TRBD1. V lost 2 bases to trimming and J lost 2 bases; unmatched junction nucleotides: 8. Germline CDR1 is SQVTM and CDR2 is ANQGSEA. The CDR3 extends over 15 amino acids. In DNA, the CDR3 is TGCAGCGTTGAAACTTGGGCGACAGGGCAAGAGACCCAGTACTTC. Its protein is CSVETWATGQETQYF.

The chain couples TRBV10-3 to TRBJ1-1; D is possibly TRBD1 (5 bases). CDR3 length: 16 amino acids. V lost 4 bases to trimming and J lost 1 base, with 16 bases between them. Germline-derived CDR1 and CDR2 are ENHRY and SYGVKD. CDR3 in DNA: TGTGCCATCAGTGCGACCCCGGAAGGGGCGAACACTGAAGCTTTCTTT. It codes for CAISATPEGANTEAFF.

The rearrangement uses TRBV27 and TRBJ1-2, with 7 bases matching TRBD1. The CDR3 is 15 residues long. The V segment lost 5 bases and the J segment 6 bases; nucleotides outside the gene matches: 12. Germline CDR1 and CDR2: MNHEY and SMNVEV (reference sequence). CDR3 in DNA: TGTGCCAGCAGTGATCAGACAGGGACTCGTCATGGCTACACCTTC. It translates to CASSDQTGTRHGYTF.

This sequence joins TRBV5-1 and TRBJ2-7, with a weak D call TRBD1 (6 bases). The CDR3 sequence is 18 residues long. Trimming pared 4 bases from V and 6 bases from J, leaving 29 bases between. The germline V gene has CDR1 SGHRS and CDR2 YFSETQ. The CDR3 sequence is CASSPQNRTVRLPGEQYF. Here the CDR3 DNA reads TGCGCCAGCAGCCCACAAAACCGGACAGTCCGTCTCCCTGGCGAGCAGTACTTC.

In nucleotides, the CDR3 is TGTGCCATCAGTCAGACGGACCAAGAGACCCAGTACTTC. Translated: CAISQTDQETQYF. The V gene is TRBV10-3, the J gene TRBJ2-5; D call uncertain. This CDR3 region has 13 residues. Trimming shortened V by 5 bases and J by 0 bases, and 7 bases separated the two germline ends. Germline V gives CDR1 ENHRY, CDR2 SYGVKD.

The rearrangement uses TRBV9 and TRBJ1-4; D gene unclear. This CDR3 has 13 residues. The germline V and J ends were trimmed by 3 bases and 8 bases, with 11 bases remaining between them. Germline assignment: CDR1 SGDLS and CDR2 YYNGEE. The CDR3 loop reads CASSARPAEKLFF. The CDR3 region has the DNA TGTGCCAGCAGCGCCCGTCCAGCAGAAAAACTGTTTTTT. Full variable domain (remainder filled in from reference TRBV9 and TRBJ1-4): DSGVTQTPKHLITATGQRVTLRCSPRSGDLSVYWYQQSLDQGLQFLIQYYNGEERAKGNILERFSAQQFPDLHSELNLSSLELGDSALYFCASSARPAEKLFFGSGTQLSVL.

The V and J genes are TRBV19 and TRBJ2-3, with 9 positions matching TRBD1. J lost 4 bases, V lost 1 base, and 0 bases had no gene match. The CDR3 has 14 amino acids. The V gene's germline CDR1 is LNHDA and CDR2 SQIVND (reference sequence). The chain's CDR3 is CASSIGQGADTQYF. The CDR3 region has the DNA TGTGCCAGTAGTATAGGACAGGGGGCAGATACGCAGTATTTT.

The rearrangement links TRBV5-5 to TRBJ1-1; no clear D gene. The CDR3 loop spans 13 amino acids. V dropped 4 bases and J dropped 3 bases, with 10 bases sitting between them. CDR1 is SGHKS, CDR2 YYEKEE, per germline (reference sequence). CDR3 nucleotide sequence: TGTGCCAGCAGCCGCGGGTGGGACACTGAAGCTTTCTTT. It yields the protein CASSRGWDTEAFF.

The chain couples TRBV5-1 to TRBJ2-1; 8 nucleotides line up with TRBD2. In germline, CDR1 is SGHRS, CDR2 YFSETQ. The ends lost 4 bases at V and 6 bases at J; junction bases unmatched: 9. The CDR3 runs to 15 residues. CDR3 residues: CASSPSGGQVNEQFF. In DNA, the CDR3 is TGCGCCAGCAGCCCCTCGGGGGGGCAGGTCAATGAGCAGTTCTTC. The full variable domain, in which reference TRBV5-1 and TRBJ2-1 provide the parts outside the CDR3, is KAGVTQTPRYLIKTRGQQVTLSCSPISGHRSVSWYQQTPGQGLQFLFEYFSETQRNKGNFPGRFSGRQFSNSRSEMNVSTLELGDSALYLCASSPSGGQVNEQFFGPGTRLTVL.

This clone appeared a few times. The chain joins TRBV10-2 to TRBJ1-5; D may be TRBD1 (6 bases). CDR1 and CDR2 (germline): WSHSY, SAAADI. The CDR3 has 16 amino acids. V gave up 2 bases and J gave up 7 bases, with 18 bases separating them. In nucleotides, the CDR3 is TGCGCCAGCAGTGAGGGTCTTAGGGGGGGGGTCCAGCCCCAGCATTTT. Translation gives CASSEGLRGGVQPQHF.

This chain links TRBV13 with TRBJ2-7, with D tentatively TRBD1 (6 bases). CDR3 length equals 15 residues. V dropped 9 bases and J dropped 6 bases, with 24 bases sitting between them. Germline CDR1 is PRHDT and CDR2 is FYEKMQ (reference sequence). DNA for the CDR3: TGTGCCAGTAAGATTTTTTCAGGGGTAAAAGGCGAGCAGTACTTC. It encodes CASKIFSGVKGEQYF.

This clone was seen only once. This chain connects TRBV4-1 to TRBJ2-5; D remains unclear. This CDR3 spans 13 amino acids. In germline, CDR1 is MGHRA, CDR2 YSYEKL. V was shortened by 4 bases and J by 4 bases, with 10 bases between the two germline ends. The CDR3 DNA sequence: TGCGCCAGCAGCCCGCGTCTAGTAGAGACCCAGTACTTC. Encoded protein: CASSPRLVETQYF.